A selection of T cell receptor beta chains follows, all from one sample in a study of T cell repertoires in cytomegalovirus infection. Their antigens are not known. TCRdb processed the reads anew with MiXCR; each CDR3 protein has one entry. Of around 750,000 distinct CDR3 sequences in the sample, less than 35% were seen once. Sequenced here: cultured CD8+ T cells from PBMCs, sampled from culture after CMV antigen stimulation. These receptor sequences come from a human donor in good health (CMV status not recorded). Some clones in this sample may be carry-over from other donors' samples. Both conserved end residues are part of each CDR3. Fields, in order: CDR3 DNA, CDR3 protein, V gene, J gene, D gene, clone size. The D gene is left open where the match is weak. Some rows have no size entry. The others give once, few or many, or a class for an expanded clone.

CDR3nt: TGTGCCAGCTCTAGCGGGGGGGCCCTCCGGAATGAGCAGTTCTTC; CDR3aa: CASSSGGALRNEQFF; v_gene: TRBV12-3/TRBV12-4; j_gene: TRBJ2-1; d_gene: TRBD2; abundance: -
CDR3nt: TGCGCCAGCAGCCAAGTTCCGAACTCCTACGAGCAGTACTTC; CDR3aa: CASSQVPNSYEQYF; v_gene: TRBV4-1; j_gene: TRBJ2-7; d_gene: -; abundance: -
CDR3nt: TGTGCCAGCACCCTGGAGTCGGGACTCCAATATAACACAGATACGCAGTATTTT; CDR3aa: CASTLESGLQYNTDTQYF; v_gene: TRBV28; j_gene: TRBJ2-3; d_gene: -; abundance: many
CDR3nt: TGTGCCAGCAGTTTCCCGACTAGCGGGGGGGCGGCCTCCTACAATGAGCAGTTCTTC; CDR3aa: CASSFPTSGGAASYNEQFF; v_gene: TRBV12-3/TRBV12-4; j_gene: TRBJ2-1; d_gene: TRBD2; abundance: -
CDR3nt: TGTGCCAGCAGCTTAGTAGCGGGGGGGCAAGATACGCAGTATTTT; CDR3aa: CASSLVAGGQDTQYF; v_gene: TRBV7-6; j_gene: TRBJ2-3; d_gene: TRBD2; abundance: few
CDR3nt: TGTGCCAGTAGAGTCCCCGGGAACACTGAAGCTTTCTTT; CDR3aa: CASRVPGNTEAFF; v_gene: TRBV19; j_gene: TRBJ1-1; d_gene: -; abundance: -
CDR3nt: TGTGCCAGCAGTTTCGGGACAGGGGAAGCCTACGAGCAGTACTTC; CDR3aa: CASSFGTGEAYEQYF; v_gene: TRBV5-4; j_gene: TRBJ2-7; d_gene: TRBD1; abundance: few
CDR3nt: TGTGCCAGTAGTATTTTAACAGAGCCCTATACTGGCTACACCTTC; CDR3aa: CASSILTEPYTGYTF; v_gene: TRBV19; j_gene: TRBJ1-2; d_gene: -; abundance: -
CDR3nt: TGTGCCAGCCTGACAGGGTCGTACACCGGGGAGCTGTTTTTT; CDR3aa: CASLTGSYTGELFF; v_gene: TRBV7-2; j_gene: TRBJ2-2; d_gene: TRBD1; abundance: many
CDR3nt: TGTGCCAGCAGTATACTAGCGGGGGGTTACAATGAGCAGTTCTTC; CDR3aa: CASSILAGGYNEQFF; v_gene: TRBV28; j_gene: TRBJ2-1; d_gene: TRBD2; abundance: -
CDR3nt: TGCAGTGCTAAGGTCAAGTCAAATAGCAATCAGCCCCAGCATTTT; CDR3aa: CSAKVKSNSNQPQHF; v_gene: TRBV20-1; j_gene: TRBJ1-5; d_gene: -; abundance: once
CDR3nt: TGTGCCAGCAGTCGGGAGGGGATTGAGCAGTTCTTC; CDR3aa: CASSREGIEQFF; v_gene: TRBV12-3/TRBV12-4; j_gene: TRBJ2-1; d_gene: TRBD2; abundance: few
CDR3nt: TGTGCCAGCAGTTTACCTCCCGAGATTGGTCACACTGAAGCTTTCTTT; CDR3aa: CASSLPPEIGHTEAFF; v_gene: TRBV12-3/TRBV12-4; j_gene: TRBJ1-1; d_gene: -; abundance: -
CDR3nt: TGTGCCAGCAGTTACTCGACTAGCGGGGGGGATGAGCAGTTCTTC; CDR3aa: CASSYSTSGGDEQFF; v_gene: TRBV6-5; j_gene: TRBJ2-1; d_gene: TRBD2; abundance: few
CDR3nt: TGTGCCAGCAGTCCTGCGGGACAGGGGCCTTGGACTGAAGCTTTCTTT; CDR3aa: CASSPAGQGPWTEAFF; v_gene: TRBV27; j_gene: TRBJ1-1; d_gene: TRBD1; abundance: -
CDR3nt: TGTGCCAGCAGTTTGAGGCGGGGAATTCAGCCCCAGCATTTT; CDR3aa: CASSLRRGIQPQHF; v_gene: TRBV28; j_gene: TRBJ1-5; d_gene: -; abundance: few
CDR3nt: TGCGCCAGCAGCTTTGGCCGGGACTCCTTCAATGAGCAGTTCTTC; CDR3aa: CASSFGRDSFNEQFF; v_gene: TRBV5-1; j_gene: TRBJ2-1; d_gene: -; abundance: once
CDR3nt: TGTGCCAGCAGTAACGCCCCCGGGACAGGGAGGTATGAGCAGTTCTTC; CDR3aa: CASSNAPGTGRYEQFF; v_gene: TRBV27; j_gene: TRBJ2-1; d_gene: TRBD1; abundance: -
CDR3nt: TGTGCCAGTAGTACCTCCCGCAGCTTCTACGAGCAGTACTTC; CDR3aa: CASSTSRSFYEQYF; v_gene: TRBV19; j_gene: TRBJ2-7; d_gene: -; abundance: -